This T cell receptor (beta chain) was obtained from a study of cytomegalovirus exposure and HLA in healthy donors. General study points: Reportedly, fewer N-insertions than the 666-donor mean appeared in an Asian-associated ancestry cluster in a later analysis.

Looked up from germline, CDR1 is MDHEN and CDR2 is SYDVKM. The length of the CDR3 is 13 residues. As to this clone: The antigen is not known. At one boundary the junction diverges from the germline segment, which might be a read error.

Use of 60 Vbeta and 13 Jbeta primers characterized the PCR. Repertoires were generated with immunoSEQ multiplex PCR, while TCRdb's copy carries only in-frame clones and drops some. The sample includes about 170,000 clones, over 60% of them seen just once. The origin of this receptor is a woman in her forties or fifties in good health and CMV-seronegative. This rearrangement joins TRBV28 to TRBJ2-7, with D hard to call. The sequencing input was PBMCs. The CDR3 here is CASRPPYSHEQYF. CDR3 nucleotides: TGTGCCAGCAGGCCTCCATACTCCCACGAGCAGTACTTC.